This TCR beta chain originates from a study of T-cell memory formation after mild COVID-19. This clonotype has more than one count but fewer than ten. The ends were cut back, 5 bases at V and 2 bases at J, with 7 bases in the middle. CDR1 SGHTA and CDR2 FQGTGA come from the germline V gene. The CDR3 runs 13 residues. TCR alpha and TCR beta cDNA libraries carrying sample barcodes and UMIs were produced by 5'RACE using constant-segment primers. TCRdb recomputed calls from the 5' RACE reads with MiXCR, one row per CDR3 protein. Of hundreds of thousands of distinct CDR3 sequences in the sample, about a sixth are singletons; the top ten hold 20% to 25%.

The rearrangement joins TRBV7-3 to TRBJ2-1; no firm D call. This clonotype originated in a man aged 18 to 29 who had mild COVID-19 (a few samples of this study predate the infection). Cell type and time point are not known. The sample consisted of PBMCs or a T cell subset sorted from them (not recorded which). CDR3 protein: CASSPTPYNEQFF. The CDR3, as DNA: TGTGCCAGCAGCCCGACCCCCTACAATGAGCAGTTCTTC.